The 7 T cell receptor beta chains reported below all come from one sample, sequenced in a study of tumor-infiltrating lymphocytes in localized non-small cell lung cancer. The table came from immunoSEQ multiplex PCR; TCRdb's copy has only in-frame clones and leaves some out. The sample has some 7,800 clones; around three quarters are singletons. The sequenced sample consisted of uninvolved lung tissue not adjacent to the tumor. All receptors come from a human donor with non-small cell lung cancer.

The CDR3 nucleotides are TGTGCCAGCAGCCCGGGGACCGACGGAACATGGGAGCAGTACTTC. Residues: CASSPGTDGTWEQYF. The chain couples TRBV7-3 to TRBJ2-7; D might be TRBD1 or TRBD2, each matching 5 bases. The CDR3 sequence is 15 residues long. Looked up from germline, CDR1 is SGHTA and CDR2 is FQGTGA. With 5 bases removed from V and 7 bases from J, the gap between germline ends came to 21 bases. The full variable domain, in which reference TRBV7-3 and TRBJ2-7 provide the parts outside the CDR3, is GAGVSQTPSNKVTEKGKYVELRCDPISGHTALYWYRQSLGQGPEFLIYFQGTGAADDSGLPNDRFFAVRPEGSVSTLKIQRTERGDSAVYLCASSPGTDGTWEQYFGPGTRLTVT.

The chain combines TRBV5-1 with TRBJ1-4; no clear D. V dropped 3 bases and J dropped 0 bases, with 9 bases sitting between them. This CDR3 comprises 15 residues. CDR1 is SGHRS and CDR2 is YFSETQ in the germline V gene. CDR3 sequence reads: CASSSRTATNEKLFF. The DNA of the CDR3 is TGCGCCAGCAGCTCGAGGACGGCAACTAATGAAAAACTGTTTTTT.

V and J are TRBV13 and TRBJ2-7, with unresolved D. The V gene's germline CDR1 is PRHDT and CDR2 FYEKMQ (reference sequence). Trimming stripped 3 bases from V and 4 bases from J, with 19 bases between. This CDR3 contains 16 residues. The CDR3 region is CASSLRQGWKPYEQYF. The DNA for the CDR3 is TGTGCCAGCAGCTTGAGACAAGGTTGGAAGCCTTACGAGCAGTACTTC.

This clone was detected a few times. The rearrangement links TRBV28 to TRBJ2-3, with 7 positions matching TRBD2. CDR1 and CDR2 (germline): MDHEN, SYDVKM. CDR3 length: 13 residues. J lost 8 bases, V lost 10 bases, and 12 bases had no gene match. The DNA for the CDR3 is TGTGCCACCGGGGGAGCGGGAAGCAGTACGCAGTATTTT. It codes for CATGGAGSSTQYF.

Here the CDR3 reads CASSASAGRNTGELFF. The CDR3 region has the DNA TGTGCCAGCAGCGCCTCAGCGGGCAGGAACACCGGGGAGCTGTTTTTT. The chain carries TRBV9 and TRBJ2-2, with D possibly matching TRBD2 (6 bases). The CDR3 covers 16 residues. Trimming cost V 3 bases and J 1 base, with 13 bases left between them. Germline lookup yields CDR1 SGDLS and CDR2 YYNGEE.

The chain is built from TRBV29-1 and TRBJ2-7, with 7 bases fitting TRBD1. J lost 5 bases, V lost 8 bases, and 6 bases had no gene match. CDR1 is SQVTM and CDR2 is ANQGSEA in the germline V gene. The CDR3 length is 11 residues. CDR3 protein: CSSGTDHEQYF. The CDR3 nucleotides are TGCAGCTCCGGGACAGACCACGAGCAGTACTTC.

This clone is a singleton in its sample. CDR3 sequence reads: CASSLAEGGYEQYF. The CDR3 DNA reads TGCGCCAGCAGCCTCGCGGAGGGCGGCTACGAGCAGTACTTC. The chain links TRBV4-1 to TRBJ2-7, with D perhaps TRBD2 (6 bases). The CDR3 consists of 14 residues. The V gene's germline CDR1 is MGHRA and CDR2 YSYEKL. V was cut by 4 bases and J by 3 bases, with 13 bases left in between.